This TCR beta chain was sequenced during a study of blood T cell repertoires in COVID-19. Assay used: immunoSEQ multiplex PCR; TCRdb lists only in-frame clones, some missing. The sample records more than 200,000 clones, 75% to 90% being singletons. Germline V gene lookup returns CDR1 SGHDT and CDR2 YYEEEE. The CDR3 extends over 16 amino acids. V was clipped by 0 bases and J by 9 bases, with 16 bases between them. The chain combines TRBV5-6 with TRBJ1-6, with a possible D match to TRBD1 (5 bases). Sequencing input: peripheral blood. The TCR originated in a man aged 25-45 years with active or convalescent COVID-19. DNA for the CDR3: TGTGCCAGCAGCTTGGGCGGGGGAGCGCGTGGTTCACCCCTCCACTTT. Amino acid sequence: CASSLGGGARGSPLHF.